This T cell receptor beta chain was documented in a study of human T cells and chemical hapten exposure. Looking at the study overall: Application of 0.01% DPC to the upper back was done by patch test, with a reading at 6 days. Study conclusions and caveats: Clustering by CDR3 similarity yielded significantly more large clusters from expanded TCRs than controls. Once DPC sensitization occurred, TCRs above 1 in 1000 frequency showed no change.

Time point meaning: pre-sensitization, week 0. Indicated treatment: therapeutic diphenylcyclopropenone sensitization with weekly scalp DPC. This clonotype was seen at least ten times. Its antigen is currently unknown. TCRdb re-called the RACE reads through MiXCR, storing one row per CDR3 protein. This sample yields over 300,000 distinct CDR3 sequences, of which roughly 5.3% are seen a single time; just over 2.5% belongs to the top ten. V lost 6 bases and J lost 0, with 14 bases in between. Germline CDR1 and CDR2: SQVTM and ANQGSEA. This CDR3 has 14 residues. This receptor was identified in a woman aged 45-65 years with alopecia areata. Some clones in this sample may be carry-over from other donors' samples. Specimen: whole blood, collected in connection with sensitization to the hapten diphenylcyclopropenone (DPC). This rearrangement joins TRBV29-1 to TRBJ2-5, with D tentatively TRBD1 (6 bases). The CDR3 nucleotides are TGCAGCGTGGCCGGGACACAGTACCAAGAGACCCAGTACTTC. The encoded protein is CSVAGTQYQETQYF.